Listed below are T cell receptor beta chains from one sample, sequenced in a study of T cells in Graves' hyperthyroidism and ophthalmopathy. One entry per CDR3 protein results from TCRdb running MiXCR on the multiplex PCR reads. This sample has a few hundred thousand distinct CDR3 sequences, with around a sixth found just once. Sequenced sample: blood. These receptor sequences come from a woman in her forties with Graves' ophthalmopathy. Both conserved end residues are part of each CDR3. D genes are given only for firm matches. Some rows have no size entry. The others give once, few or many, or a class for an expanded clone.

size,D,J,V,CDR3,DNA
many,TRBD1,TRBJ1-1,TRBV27,CASSYQGGVGTEAFF,TGTGCCAGCAGTTACCAGGGGGGCGTTGGAACTGAAGCTTTCTTT
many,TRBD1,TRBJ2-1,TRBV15,CATSIGRGRLGNEQFF,TGTGCCACCAGCATTGGCAGGGGGCGATTAGGCAATGAGCAGTTCTTC
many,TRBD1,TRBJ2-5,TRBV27,CASSADPRGETQYF,TGTGCCAGCAGTGCAGACCCCAGGGGGGAGACCCAGTACTTC
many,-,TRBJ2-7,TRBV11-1,CASSPMRDMSSYEQYF,TGTGCCAGCAGCCCAATGCGGGACATGAGTTCCTACGAGCAGTACTTC
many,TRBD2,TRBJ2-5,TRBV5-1,CASSLTSVGETQYF,TGCGCCAGCAGCCTAACTAGCGTTGGAGAGACCCAGTACTTC
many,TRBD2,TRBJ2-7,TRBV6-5,CASSYLGTSVYEQYF,TGTGCCAGCAGTTACCTAGGGACTAGCGTCTACGAGCAGTACTTC
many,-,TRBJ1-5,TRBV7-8,CASSLDGTGNQPQHF,TGTGCCAGCAGCTTAGACGGTACAGGGAATCAGCCCCAGCATTTT
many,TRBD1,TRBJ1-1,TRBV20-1,CSAERQGNTEAFF,TGCAGTGCCGAGAGACAGGGGAACACTGAAGCTTTCTTT
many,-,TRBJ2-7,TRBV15,CATSRAEDPYEQYF,TGTGCCACCAGCAGAGCGGAGGACCCCTACGAGCAGTACTTC
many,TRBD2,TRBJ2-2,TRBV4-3,CASSPTSGRAGGELFF,TGCGCCAGCAGCCCCACTAGCGGGAGGGCCGGCGGGGAGCTGTTTTTT
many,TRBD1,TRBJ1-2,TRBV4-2,CASSHWDRGPDGYTF,TGTGCCAGCAGCCACTGGGACAGGGGGCCTGATGGCTACACCTTC
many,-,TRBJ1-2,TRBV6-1,CASRELGRAGYGYTF,TGTGCCAGCAGAGAGTTGGGGAGGGCGGGCTATGGCTACACCTTC
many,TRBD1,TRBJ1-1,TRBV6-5,CASIKGTGLNTEAFF,TGTGCCAGCATTAAAGGGACAGGGTTGAACACTGAAGCTTTCTTT
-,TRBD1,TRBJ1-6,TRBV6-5,CASSYGQGGSPLHF,TGTGCCAGCAGTTACGGGCAGGGGGGCTCACCCCTCCACTTT
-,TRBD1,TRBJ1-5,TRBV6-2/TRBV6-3,CASSYGAGGIDQPQHF,TGTGCCAGCAGTTACGGGGCAGGGGGAATCGATCAGCCCCAGCATTTT
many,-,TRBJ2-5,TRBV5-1,CASSLSSGQETQYF,TGCGCCAGCAGCTTGTCCAGCGGGCAAGAGACCCAGTACTTC
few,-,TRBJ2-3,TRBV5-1,CASSLSPERSTDTQYF,TGCGCCAGCAGCTTGAGTCCGGAGAGGAGCACAGATACGCAGTATTTT
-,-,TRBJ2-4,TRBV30,CPWTPRGNLQYF,TGTCCCTGGACTCCCCGAGGAAACCTTCAGTACTTC
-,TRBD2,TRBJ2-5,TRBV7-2,CASSPRLAGWETQYF,TGTGCCAGCAGCCCCAGACTAGCGGGATGGGAGACCCAGTACTTC
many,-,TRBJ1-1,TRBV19,CASSYTQSRTEAFF,TGTGCCAGTAGCTACACACAGTCGCGGACTGAAGCTTTCTTT
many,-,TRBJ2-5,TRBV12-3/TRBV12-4,CASSLGTREGTQYF,TGTGCCAGCAGTTTAGGCACCCGAGAGGGGACCCAGTACTTC
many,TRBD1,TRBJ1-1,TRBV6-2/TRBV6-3,CASSYRDRTLRQSNTEAFF,TGTGCCAGCAGTTATCGGGACAGAACTCTCAGGCAGTCGAACACTGAAGCTTTCTTT
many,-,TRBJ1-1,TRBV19,CASKDYNQEAFF,TGTGCCAGTAAAGATTACAATCAAGAAGCTTTCTTT
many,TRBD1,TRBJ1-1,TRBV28,CASSPGGTGGLEAFF,TGTGCCAGCAGTCCCGGGGGGACAGGGGGGTTAGAAGCTTTCTTT
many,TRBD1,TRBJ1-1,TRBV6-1,CASSEEPGGTDEAFF,TGTGCCAGCAGTGAAGAGCCAGGGGGTACGGATGAAGCTTTCTTT
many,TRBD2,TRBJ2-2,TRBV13,CASSLSPGLADYTGELFF,TGTGCCAGCAGCTTAAGCCCCGGACTAGCGGACTACACCGGGGAGCTGTTTTTT
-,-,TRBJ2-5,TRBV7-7,CASSLGVQIQETQYF,TGTGCTAGCAGCTTAGGCGTGCAGATCCAAGAGACCCAGTACTTC
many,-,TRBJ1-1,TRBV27,CASSLSVSGTEAFF,TGTGCCAGCAGTTTATCCGTTTCCGGCACTGAAGCTTTCTTT
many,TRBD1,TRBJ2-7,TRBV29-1,CSVEGTGEGEQYF,TGCAGCGTTGAAGGGACAGGGGAGGGCGAGCAGTACTTC
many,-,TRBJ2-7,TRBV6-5,CASSYSGKYEQYF,TGTGCCAGCAGTTACTCCGGGAAATACGAGCAGTACTTC
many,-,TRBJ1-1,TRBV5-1,CASSPRGRTNTEAFF,TGCGCCAGCAGCCCCCGGGGACGTACGAACACTGAAGCTTTCTTT
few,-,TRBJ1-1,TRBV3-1,CASSHWDTINTEAFF,TGTGCCAGCAGCCACTGGGACACCATAAACACTGAAGCTTTCTTT
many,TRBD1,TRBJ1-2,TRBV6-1,CASSKRGQGASGYTF,TGTGCCAGCAGTAAAAGAGGACAGGGGGCCTCTGGCTACACCTTC
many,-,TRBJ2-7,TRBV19,CASSHEGAYEQYF,TGTGCCAGTAGTCATGAGGGGGCCTACGAGCAGTACTTC
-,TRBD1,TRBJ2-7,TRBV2,CASSADRGPREQYF,TGTGCCAGCAGTGCCGACAGGGGGCCAAGGGAGCAGTACTTC
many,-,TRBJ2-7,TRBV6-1,CASGQGYEQYF,TGTGCCAGCGGGCAGGGGTACGAGCAGTACTTC
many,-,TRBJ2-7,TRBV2,CASSPYSDEQYF,TGTGCCAGCAGTCCATACTCGGACGAGCAGTACTTC